These 17 T cell receptor beta chains came from one sample sequenced in a study of memory CD4+ T cells and cytomegalovirus serostatus. This table comes from immunoSEQ multiplex PCR, and its TCRdb copy is limited to in-frame clones, with some not included. This table holds 60,000 or so clones, less than 85% found once. The sort gate was single viable CD3+CD4+CD8-CD45RO+ cells for memory CD4+ T cells. What was sequenced was memory CD4+ T cells from blood. The receptors derive from an adult in good health and CMV-seronegative. Some clones in this sample may be carry-over from other donors' samples.

DNA of the CDR3: TGTGCCAGCAGCTCGAACCGGCCCGGAGGAGGAAACATTCAGTACTTC. Protein: CASSSNRPGGGNIQYF. The chain links TRBV7-9 to TRBJ2-4, with D perhaps TRBD2 (5 bases). This CDR3 is built from 16 residues. V was trimmed by 4 bases and J by 6 bases, leaving 19 bases between them. Germline loops: CDR1 SEHNR, CDR2 FQNEAQ (reference sequence).

The chain uses TRBV30 and TRBJ2-3; TRBD2 aligns across 10 bases. The CDR3 has 15 amino acids. Germline V lookup: CDR1 GTSNPN, CDR2 SVGIG (reference sequence). V lost 1 base, J lost 2 bases, and 3 bases stayed unmatched. The CDR3 sequence is CAWSAGLAITDTQYF. The CDR3, as DNA: TGTGCCTGGAGTGCGGGACTAGCGATCACAGATACGCAGTATTTT.

This chain joins TRBV5-1 and TRBJ2-2; a possible D gene is TRBD1 (6 bases). The CDR3 contains 14 residues. Trimming left V 4 bases short and J 4 bases short, with 11 bases between. Germline CDR1 is SGHRS and CDR2 is YFSETQ. The DNA for the CDR3 is TGCGCCAGCAGCGAGACAGGATTCACCGGGGAGCTGTTTTTT. This codes for CASSETGFTGELFF.

The chain is built from TRBV4-2 and TRBJ2-7, with D possibly TRBD1 on 5 matching bases. This CDR3 comprises 14 residues. Germline V gene data show CDR1 as LGHNA and CDR2 as YNFKEQ. V was clipped by 1 base and J by 0 bases, with 7 bases between them. The CDR3: CASSQGGASYEQYF. The CDR3 DNA reads as TGTGCCAGCAGCCAAGGTGGGGCCTCCTACGAGCAGTACTTC.

The J gene is TRBJ2-2, the V gene TRBV28; TRBD2 matches at 13 bases. With V trimmed by 6 bases and J by 0 bases, 16 bases remained unmatched. The germline gives CDR1 MDHEN, CDR2 SYDVKM. The CDR3 totals 21 residues. The CDR3 region is CASSRTRLPGLAGTNTGELFF. The CDR3 DNA is TGTGCCAGCAGCCGCACACGCCTACCGGGACTAGCGGGAACGAACACCGGGGAGCTGTTTTTT.

The chain joins TRBV30 to TRBJ2-5; 8 bases are a match to TRBD2. Germline loops: CDR1 GTSNPN, CDR2 SVGIG (reference sequence). CDR3 length: 15 amino acids. Trimming took 1 base from V and 3 from J; bases not matched to a gene: 7. The CDR3 spells CAWSARLATKETQYF. In nucleotides, the CDR3 is TGTGCCTGGAGTGCCCGACTAGCGACTAAAGAGACCCAGTACTTC.

The CDR3 loop reads CASSPAGGAHTEAFF. The CDR3 region has the DNA TGCGCCAGCAGCCCCGCGGGGGGGGCCCACACTGAAGCTTTCTTT. This chain uses TRBV5-1 with TRBJ1-1, with a possible D match to TRBD1 (6 bases). The CDR3 is 15 amino acids. The V end lost 4 bases, the J end lost 3 bases, and 16 bases lay between the germline ends. Germline V gives CDR1 SGHRS, CDR2 YFSETQ.

This sequence joins TRBV2 and TRBJ1-2; perhaps TRBD1 as D (6 bases). Per the germline V gene, CDR1 is SNHLY and CDR2 is FYNNEI. Trimming removed 8 bases from V and 2 bases from J, with 18 bases in between. The CDR3 has 15 residues. The CDR3 DNA is TGTGCCAGCCTAGGTAGGGGGGACGGGAACTATGGCTACACCTTC. Amino acid sequence: CASLGRGDGNYGYTF.

V and J are TRBV5-1 and TRBJ2-1, with TRBD1 identical over 7 bases. CDR1 and CDR2 (germline): SGHRS, YFSETQ. V was clipped by 0 bases and J by 3 bases; unmatched bases: 0. The CDR3 loop spans 14 amino acids. CDR3 sequence (DNA): TGCGCCAGCAGCTTGGACAGGGGCTACAATGAGCAGTTCTTC. Residues: CASSLDRGYNEQFF.

The chain has TRBV27 and TRBJ2-3, with D possibly being TRBD1 (6 bases). Deletions cut 1 base from V and 2 bases from J, with 10 bases between. This CDR3 is built from 15 residues. Germline V gene lookup returns CDR1 MNHEY and CDR2 SMNVEV (reference sequence). This chain's CDR3 is CASSLFGQFTDTQYF. The CDR3 DNA reads TGTGCCAGCAGTTTATTTGGACAGTTCACAGATACGCAGTATTTT.

V gene TRBV13 combines with J gene TRBJ2-1; unclear D gene. The CDR3 consists of 13 residues. Trimming shortened V by 4 bases and J by 4 bases, and 8 bases separated the two germline ends. CDR1 and CDR2 from the germline V gene are PRHDT and FYEKMQ (reference sequence). CDR3 sequence (DNA): TGTGCCAGCAGCTCATCAGGTTACAATGAGCAGTTCTTC. Protein product: CASSSSGYNEQFF.

This chain uses TRBV2 with TRBJ2-7; 8 nucleotides match TRBD2. Germline CDR1 and CDR2: SNHLY and FYNNEI. With 1 base clipped from V and 2 bases from J, the junction kept 1 base outside the gene matches. This CDR3 spans 14 amino acids. In DNA form, the CDR3 reads TGTGCCAGCAGTGAAGAGGGACTAGCCTACGAGCAGTACTTC. Protein product: CASSEEGLAYEQYF.

The chain is built from TRBV5-1 and TRBJ1-5; D gene ambiguous. V gave up 1 base and J gave up 3 bases, with 11 bases separating them. Per the germline V gene, CDR1 is SGHRS and CDR2 is YFSETQ. This CDR3 spans 15 amino acids. The CDR3: CASSLTANPNQPQHF. Written as DNA, the CDR3 is TGCGCCAGCAGCTTGACGGCTAACCCCAATCAGCCCCAGCATTTT.

This clone was observed a handful of times. The CDR3 DNA reads as TGTGCCAGCAGCCTAAGCTACAGTAGGAACACTGAAGCTTTCTTT. This sequence encodes CASSLSYSRNTEAFF. The chain combines TRBV2 with TRBJ1-1; D not certain. Looked up from germline, CDR1 is SNHLY and CDR2 is FYNNEI. V shed 6 bases and J shed 1 base, with 15 bases lying between them. The CDR3 spans 15 residues.

The V gene is TRBV10-3, the J gene TRBJ2-7, with TRBD2 matching over 10 bases. V lost 0 bases and J lost 7; bases outside the gene matches: 3. CDR3 length: 14 residues. Germline V gives CDR1 ENHRY, CDR2 SYGVKD. The CDR3 DNA follows: TGTGCCATCAGTGAGTCGCTAGCGGGAGTGGAGCAGTACTTC. The encoded protein is CAISESLAGVEQYF.

This chain links TRBV5-6 with TRBJ2-4, with 8 bases aligning to TRBD1. The CDR3 sequence is 17 residues long. Germline CDR1 SGHDT, CDR2 YYEEEE. The trim removed 3 bases at V and 3 bases at J, leaving 11 bases unmatched. Here the CDR3 reads CASSSTGDILGKNIQYF. For the CDR3, the DNA is TGTGCCAGCAGCTCGACAGGGGATATATTGGGCAAAAACATTCAGTACTTC.

V gene TRBV7-8 combines with J gene TRBJ1-1, with D unresolved. V was pared by 5 bases and J by 1 base, with 14 bases between. The CDR3 is made up of 15 amino acids. Looked up from germline, CDR1 is SGHVS and CDR2 is FQNEAQ. Here the CDR3 DNA reads TGTGCCAGCAGCCCGGGCCGCCAAAGGAACACTGAAGCTTTCTTT. Its protein product is CASSPGRQRNTEAFF.